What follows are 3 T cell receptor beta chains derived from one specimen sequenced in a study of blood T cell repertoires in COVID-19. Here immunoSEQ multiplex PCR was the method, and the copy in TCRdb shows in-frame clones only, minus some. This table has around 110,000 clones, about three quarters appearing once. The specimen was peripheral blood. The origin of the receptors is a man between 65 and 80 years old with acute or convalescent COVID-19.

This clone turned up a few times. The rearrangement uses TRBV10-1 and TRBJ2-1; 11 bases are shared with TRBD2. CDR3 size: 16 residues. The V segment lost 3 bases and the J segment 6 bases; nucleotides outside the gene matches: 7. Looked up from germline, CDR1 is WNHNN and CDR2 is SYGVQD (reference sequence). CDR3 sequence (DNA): TGCGCCAGCAGTGACCTACGGCTAGCGGGGGGCAATGAGCAGTTCTTC. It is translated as CASSDLRLAGGNEQFF.

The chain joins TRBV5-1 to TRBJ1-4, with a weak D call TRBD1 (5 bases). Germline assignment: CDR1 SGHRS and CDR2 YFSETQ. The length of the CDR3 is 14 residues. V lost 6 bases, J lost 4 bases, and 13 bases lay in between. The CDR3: CASKRGSRNEKLFF. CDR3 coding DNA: TGCGCCAGCAAAAGGGGCAGCCGTAATGAAAAACTGTTTTTT.

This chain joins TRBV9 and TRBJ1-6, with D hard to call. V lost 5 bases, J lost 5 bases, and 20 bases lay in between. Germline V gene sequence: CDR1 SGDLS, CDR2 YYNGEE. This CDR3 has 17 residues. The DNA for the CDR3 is TGTGCCAGCAGTTTACCTCCGGGAACGGGCGATAATTCACCCCTCCACTTT. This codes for CASSLPPGTGDNSPLHF.